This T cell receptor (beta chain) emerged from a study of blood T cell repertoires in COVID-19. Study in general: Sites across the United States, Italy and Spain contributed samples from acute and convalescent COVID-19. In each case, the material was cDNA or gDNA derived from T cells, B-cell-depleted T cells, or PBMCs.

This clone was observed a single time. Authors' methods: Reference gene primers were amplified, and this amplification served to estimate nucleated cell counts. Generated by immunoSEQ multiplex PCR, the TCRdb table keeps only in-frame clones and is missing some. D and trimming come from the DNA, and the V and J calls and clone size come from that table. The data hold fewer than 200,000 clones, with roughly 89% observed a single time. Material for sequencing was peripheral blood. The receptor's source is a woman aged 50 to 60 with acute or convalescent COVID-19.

The CDR3 is CATRNRGTYEQYF. The CDR3 bases are TGTGCCACCCGAAACAGGGGGACCTACGAGCAGTACTTC. V and J are TRBV15 and TRBJ2-7; 8 nucleotides align to TRBD1. Germline CDR1 reads LNHNV; CDR2 reads YYDKDF (reference sequence). The ends lost 8 bases at V and 2 bases at J; junction bases unmatched: 5. This CDR3 region has 13 residues.